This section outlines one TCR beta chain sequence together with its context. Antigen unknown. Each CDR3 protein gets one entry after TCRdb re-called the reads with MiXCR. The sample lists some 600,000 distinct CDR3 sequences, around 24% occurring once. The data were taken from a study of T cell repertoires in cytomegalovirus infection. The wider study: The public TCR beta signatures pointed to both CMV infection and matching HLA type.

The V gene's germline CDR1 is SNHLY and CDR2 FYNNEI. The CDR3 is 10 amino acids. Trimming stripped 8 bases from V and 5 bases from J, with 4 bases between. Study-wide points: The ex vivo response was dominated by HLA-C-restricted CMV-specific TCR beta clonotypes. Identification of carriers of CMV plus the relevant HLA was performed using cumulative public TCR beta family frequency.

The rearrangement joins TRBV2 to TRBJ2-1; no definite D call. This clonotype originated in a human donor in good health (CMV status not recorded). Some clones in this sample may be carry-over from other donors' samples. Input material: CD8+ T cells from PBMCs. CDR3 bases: TGTGCCAGCGAGGACAATGAGCAGTTCTTC. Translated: CASEDNEQFF. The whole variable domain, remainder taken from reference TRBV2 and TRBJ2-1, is EPEVTQTPSHQVTQMGQEVILRCVPISNHLYFYWYRQILGQKVEFLVSFYNNEISEKSEIFDDQFSVERPDGSNFTLKIRSTKLEDSAMYFCASEDNEQFFGPGTRLTVL.